The 15 T cell receptor beta chains listed next were all sequenced from one sample in a study of blood T cell repertoires in COVID-19. Some clones are missing from TCRdb's copy, which holds only in-frame ones; the method was immunoSEQ multiplex PCR. The table records 120,000 or so clones, about three quarters of them present only once. Sequencing was done on a sample of peripheral blood. The receptors stem from a human donor with acute or convalescent COVID-19. The donor label of this sample is uncertain.

This chain uses TRBV20-1 with TRBJ1-1; D gene unclear. CDR1 DFQATT and CDR2 SNEGSKA come from the germline V gene (reference sequence). CDR3 length equals 12 residues. V lost 3 bases and J 0 bases, leaving 5 bases between the germline ends. The CDR3 sequence: CSASPVNTEAFF. The CDR3 bases are TGCAGTGCTAGTCCCGTGAACACTGAAGCTTTCTTT.

Written as DNA, the CDR3 is TGCGCCAGCGGACAGGGGTCGAGCTCTGGAAACACCATATATTTT. Protein product: CASGQGSSSGNTIYF. This sequence joins TRBV4-1 and TRBJ1-3; 9 bases agree with TRBD1. Per the germline V gene, CDR1 is MGHRA and CDR2 is YSYEKL. Trimming removed 8 bases from V and 0 bases from J; junction bases left unmatched: 5. The CDR3 is 15 residues long.

This chain links TRBV30 with TRBJ2-1, with D unresolved. CDR1 and CDR2 from the germline V gene are GTSNPN and SVGIG (reference sequence). CDR3 length: 13 amino acids. V was pared by 0 bases and J by 4 bases, with 7 bases between. As DNA, the CDR3 is TGTGCCTGGAGTGTACTGTGGTACAATGAGCAGTTCTTC. Protein: CAWSVLWYNEQFF.

V usage is TRBV4-1 and J usage is TRBJ2-1, with D uncertain. CDR3 length: 16 residues. V shed 2 bases and J shed 0 bases, with 11 bases lying between them. Germline CDR1 MGHRA, CDR2 YSYEKL. CDR3 DNA: TGCGCCAGCAGCCAAATTGACATCATCTCCTACAATGAGCAGTTCTTC. This translates into CASSQIDIISYNEQFF.

The genes are TRBV3-1 (or the pseudogene TRBV3-2) and TRBJ1-5; unclear D gene. Germline values: CDR1 LGHDT, CDR2 YNNKEL (reference sequence). V gave up 1 base and J gave up 2 bases, with 6 bases separating them. The CDR3 length is 14 residues. CDR3 nucleotide sequence: TGTGCCAGCAGCCAAGCCTCAGGCAATCAGCCCCAGCATTTT. This encodes CASSQASGNQPQHF.

The CDR3 region is CSASRQGNQPQHF. The CDR3 coding sequence is TGCAGTGCTAGTCGACAGGGTAATCAGCCCCAGCATTTT. V usage is TRBV20-1 and J usage is TRBJ1-5; 7 bases match TRBD1. Losses at the gene ends were 3 bases for V and 4 bases for J; bases not matched to a gene: 3. Germline values: CDR1 DFQATT, CDR2 SNEGSKA (reference sequence). The length of the CDR3 is 13 residues.

This clone occurred many times. V and J are TRBV5-1 and TRBJ1-4; no definite D call. Trimming left V 4 bases short and J 4 bases short, with 14 bases between. This CDR3 is built from 15 residues. Germline V CDR1 and CDR2: SGHRS, YFSETQ. The DNA of the CDR3 is TGCGCCAGCAGCCGTGGAGGCGGTTATAATGAAAAACTGTTTTTT. Its protein product is CASSRGGGYNEKLFF.

This clone was recorded many times. V is TRBV28 and J is TRBJ2-1; D is uncertain. V lost 10 bases and J 0 bases, leaving 10 bases between the germline ends. The CDR3 spans 13 residues. Germline V gene sequence: CDR1 MDHEN, CDR2 SYDVKM. The CDR3 region has the DNA TGTGCCACTTCGCGATTCTCCTACAATGAGCAGTTCTTC. This translates into CATSRFSYNEQFF. The complete variable domain, with remaining parts taken from reference TRBV28 and TRBJ2-1, reads DVKVTQSSRYLVKRTGEKVFLECVQDMDHENMFWYRQDPGLGLRLIYFSYDVKMKEKGDIPEGYSVSREKKERFSLILESASTNQTSMYLCATSRFSYNEQFFGPGTRLTVL.

The rearrangement links TRBV19 to TRBJ1-6; the D gene is possibly TRBD1 (6 bases). The CDR3 extends over 16 amino acids. V lost 2 bases and J lost 6, with 14 bases in between. The V gene's germline CDR1 is LNHDA and CDR2 SQIVND (reference sequence). The CDR3 DNA follows: TGTGCCAGTAGTATACAGGGGACATTTGCTAATTCACCCCTCCACTTT. This sequence encodes CASSIQGTFANSPLHF.

This rearrangement joins TRBV3-1 (or the pseudogene TRBV3-2) to TRBJ2-3; 7 bases match TRBD1. Trimming at V came to 4 bases and at J to 2 bases, leaving 12 bases not matched to a gene. The CDR3 runs to 17 residues. In germline, CDR1 is LGHDT, CDR2 YNNKEL (reference sequence). The chain's CDR3 is CASSLHKGDRNTDTQYF. The CDR3 DNA follows: TGTGCCAGCAGCCTACACAAAGGGGACAGAAACACAGATACGCAGTATTTT.

The chain links TRBV27 to TRBJ2-1, with TRBD1 identical over 12 bases. This CDR3 is 15 amino acids long. Germline V gene lookup returns CDR1 MNHEY and CDR2 SMNVEV (reference sequence). Trimming at V came to 3 bases and at J to 7 bases, leaving 4 bases not matched to a gene. The CDR3 sequence: CASSFRDRGRNEQFF. The CDR3 nucleotides read TGTGCCAGCAGTTTTCGGGACAGGGGGCGGAATGAGCAGTTCTTC.

This chain joins TRBV9 and TRBJ2-3, with TRBD1 identical over 7 bases. Germline CDR1 SGDLS, CDR2 YYNGEE. The J segment lost 3 bases and the V segment lost 5 bases, leaving 9 bases of the junction unmatched. CDR3 length: 15 amino acids. DNA for the CDR3: TGTGCCAGCAGTACAGGGGTTGTGGTGACAGATACGCAGTATTTT. Its protein is CASSTGVVVTDTQYF.

The rearrangement uses TRBV23-1 and TRBJ1-2, with D perhaps matching TRBD1 (5 bases). TRBV23-1 is labeled an ORF, and its function is uncertain. Trimming removed 8 bases at V and 6 bases at J, with 19 bases between. This CDR3 contains 14 residues. Here the CDR3 reads CASCPRREGDGYTF. The CDR3 bases are TGCGCCAGCTGCCCGAGGAGGGAAGGGGATGGCTACACCTTC.

This chain links TRBV10-2 with TRBJ2-7; possibly TRBD1 for D (6 bases). Germline loops: CDR1 WSHSY, CDR2 SAAADI. V lost 8 bases and J lost 0, with 14 bases in between. The CDR3 contains 14 residues. The CDR3 bases are TGCGCCAGCTCCTCTACGGACAGCTCCTACGAGCAGTACTTC. Translating gives CASSSTDSSYEQYF.

The chain employs TRBV6-5 and TRBJ1-1; 10 bases fit TRBD1. The CDR3 totals 15 residues. Germline values: CDR1 MNHEY, CDR2 SVGAGI. Trimming removed 6 bases from V and 0 bases from J; junction bases left unmatched: 4. Here the CDR3 reads CASRGQGRMNTEAFF. In DNA form, the CDR3 reads TGTGCCAGCAGGGGACAGGGGCGCATGAACACTGAAGCTTTCTTT.